These 11 T cell receptor beta chains share one sample of origin, sequenced in a study of control samples from healthy donors and cancer patients. Produced via immunoSEQ multiplex PCR; TCRdb's table is partial and in-frame only. The sample lists about 130,000 clones, 85% to 95% seen once, with roughly 7.8% in the top ten. The sequencing input was blood. The receptors stem from a man between 18 and 35 years old in good health.

The CDR3 reads CSVEGLGLTEAFF. In DNA, the CDR3 is TGCAGCGTTGAAGGTTTGGGTCTCACTGAAGCTTTCTTT. V and J are TRBV29-1 and TRBJ1-1; D is ambiguous. V shed 1 base and J shed 4 bases, with 10 bases lying between them. This CDR3 contains 13 residues. Germline V gene lookup returns CDR1 SQVTM and CDR2 ANQGSEA.

The gene calls are TRBV28 and TRBJ2-4; tentatively, D is TRBD1 (6 bases). V lost 5 bases and J 1 base, leaving 12 bases between the germline ends. This CDR3 comprises 15 residues. CDR1 is MDHEN and CDR2 is SYDVKM in the germline V gene. CDR3 loop: CASSDYQGAKNIQYF. In DNA form, the CDR3 reads TGTGCCAGCAGTGACTACCAGGGGGCCAAAAACATTCAGTACTTC.

The chain links TRBV4-1 to TRBJ1-5; D possibly corresponds to TRBD1 (6 bases). Between the trimmed V and J ends, which lost 3 bases and 1 base, there was a span of 10 bases. Germline V gene data show CDR1 as MGHRA and CDR2 as YSYEKL. The CDR3 extends over 15 amino acids. The CDR3 is CASSHGGQSNQPQHF. In DNA, the CDR3 is TGCGCCAGCAGCCATGGCGGACAGAGCAATCAGCCCCAGCATTTT.

The rearrangement uses TRBV30 and TRBJ1-5; 9 nucleotides match TRBD1. CDR3 length: 14 residues. J was trimmed by 6 bases and V by 3 bases; bases with no gene match: 6. From germline, CDR1 is GTSNPN and CDR2 SVGIG (reference sequence). CDR3 sequence reads: CAWSRDRESQPQHF. The CDR3 DNA follows: TGTGCCTGGAGCCGGGACAGGGAGAGTCAGCCCCAGCATTTT.

The chain has TRBV19 and TRBJ1-6; possibly TRBD1 for D (5 bases). Germline V gene data show CDR1 as LNHDA and CDR2 as SQIVND (reference sequence). This CDR3 region has 15 residues. Between the trimmed V and J ends, which lost 1 base and 9 bases, there was a span of 13 bases. The CDR3 is CASSIAFPGSSPLHF. Here the CDR3 DNA reads TGTGCCAGTAGTATAGCGTTTCCAGGGAGTTCACCCCTCCACTTT. The entire variable domain, with the rest obtained from reference TRBV19 and TRBJ1-6, is as follows: DGGITQSPKYLFRKEGQNVTLSCEQNLNHDAMYWYRQDPGQGLRLIYYSQIVNDFQKGDIAEGYSVSREKKESFPLTVTSAQKNPTAFYLCASSIAFPGSSPLHFGNGTRLTVT.

The gene calls are TRBV19 and TRBJ2-5, with 9 bases identical to TRBD2. The CDR3 runs to 14 residues. Germline V CDR1 and CDR2: LNHDA, SQIVND (reference sequence). J gave up 0 bases and V 6 bases, and 2 bases lay outside the gene matches. This chain's CDR3 is CASSWTSDQETQYF. CDR3 nucleotides: TGTGCCAGTAGCTGGACTAGCGACCAAGAGACCCAGTACTTC.

V usage is TRBV5-5 and J usage is TRBJ1-5; no reliable D call. Germline CDR1 SGHKS, CDR2 YYEKEE (reference sequence). This CDR3 spans 15 amino acids. V gave up 4 bases and J gave up 0 bases, with 11 bases separating them. CDR3 nucleotide sequence: TGTGCCAGCAGCCCTACACCCTATAGCAATCAGCCCCAGCATTTT. It encodes CASSPTPYSNQPQHF.

The chain carries TRBV5-1 and TRBJ2-7; D is possibly TRBD1 or TRBD2 (5 bases each). V lost 2 bases and J lost 2, with 8 bases in between. From germline, CDR1 is SGHRS and CDR2 YFSETQ. The CDR3 totals 13 residues. CDR3 in DNA: TGCGCCAGCAGCTTAATGGGGGCCTACGAGCAGTACTTC. Amino acids: CASSLMGAYEQYF. Looking up the rest from reference TRBV5-1 and TRBJ2-7 gives the full variable domain: KAGVTQTPRYLIKTRGQQVTLSCSPISGHRSVSWYQQTPGQGLQFLFEYFSETQRNKGNFPGRFSGRQFSNSRSEMNVSTLELGDSALYLCASSLMGAYEQYFGPGTRLTVT.

V and J are TRBV7-6 and TRBJ2-7, with 8 positions matching TRBD1. V lost 1 base and J lost 6; bases outside the gene matches: 5. Germline V CDR1 and CDR2: SGHVS, FNYEAQ. The CDR3 length is 14 residues. The CDR3 sequence: CASSLGRQGFEQYF. For the CDR3, the DNA is TGTGCCAGCAGCTTAGGAAGACAGGGGTTCGAGCAGTACTTC.

The chain is built from TRBV11-1 and TRBJ1-1; no reliable D call. V gave up 4 bases and J gave up 3 bases, with 6 bases separating them. The CDR3 has 12 amino acids. Germline V lookup: CDR1 SGHAT, CDR2 FQDESV (reference sequence). Written as DNA, the CDR3 is TGTGCCAGCAGCTCCCTGTACACTGAAGCTTTCTTT. It translates to CASSSLYTEAFF. Combining the CDR3 with reference TRBV11-1 and TRBJ1-1 gives the whole variable domain EAEVAQSPRYKITEKSQAVAFWCDPISGHATLYWYRQILGQGPELLVQFQDESVVDDSQLPKDRFSAERLKGVDSTLKIQPAELGDSAMYLCASSSLYTEAFFGQGTRLTVV.

This chain joins TRBV5-1 and TRBJ2-7, with 7 positions matching TRBD1. Germline values: CDR1 SGHRS, CDR2 YFSETQ. This CDR3 is built from 14 residues. V trimming: 4 bases; J trimming: 0 bases; junction bases outside the gene matches: 4. CDR3: CASSPQGVSYEQYF. CDR3 bases: TGCGCCAGCAGCCCCCAGGGGGTCTCCTACGAGCAGTACTTC.